The 29 T cell receptor beta chains below were found in one sample sequenced in a study of glioma-infiltrating T cells (TCRdb year 2016). Sequencing took place on an Illumina MiSeq. The iRepertoire nested amplicon-rescue multiplex PCR (arm-PCR) platform was used to amplify TCR alpha and beta CDR3 regions from RNA. TCRdb redid the processing of the public reads, applying fastp at Q25 and MiXCR, and retained in-frame beta chains. Every entry covers one CDR3 protein and lists the most common genes and DNA from its rows. The sample records about 140,000 distinct CDR3 sequences, roughly two fifths of which are singletons. The ten largest clones represent around 20% of the sample. Sequencing was done on a sample of glioma tissue, nonneoplastic brain tissue, or PBMCs (not recorded which). Receptor source: a human donor with low-grade glioma or glioblastoma, undergoing nonglioma brain surgery, or in good health (not recorded which).

The sample holds a few counts of this clonotype. The CDR3 protein is CSARQSNTEAFF. CDR3 coding DNA: TGCAGTGCTAGACAGAGCAACACTGAAGCTTTCTTT. V is TRBV20-1 and J is TRBJ1-1, with no clear D. The CDR3 length is 12 residues. The germline V and J ends were trimmed by 2 bases and 2 bases, with 6 bases remaining between them. From germline, CDR1 is DFQATT and CDR2 SNEGSKA (reference sequence).

The J gene is TRBJ2-7, the V gene TRBV4-1, with D possibly TRBD1 on 5 matching bases. The germline gives CDR1 MGHRA, CDR2 YSYEKL. The CDR3 runs to 14 residues. V lost 0 bases to trimming and J lost 3 bases, with 9 bases between them. The DNA for the CDR3 is TGCGCCAGCAGCCAAGATCAGGGATTCTACGAGCAGTACTTC. Its translation is CASSQDQGFYEQYF.

This clonotype was seen only a few times. The J gene is TRBJ2-3, the V gene TRBV28; a weak D match, TRBD2 (6 bases). In germline, CDR1 is MDHEN, CDR2 SYDVKM. Trimming took 8 bases from V and 0 from J, leaving 9 bases between them. The CDR3 has 13 amino acids. This chain's CDR3 is CASREHSTDTQYF. CDR3 bases: TGTGCCAGCCGGGAGCATAGCACAGATACGCAGTATTTT.

J is TRBJ2-3 and V is TRBV20-1; TRBD2 agrees at 11 bases. CDR3 length: 16 residues. After removal of 0 bases from V and 7 bases from J, the junction contained 9 bases not matched to a gene. From germline, CDR1 is DFQATT and CDR2 SNEGSKA (reference sequence). The CDR3 loop is CSARDRTSGSRNTQYF. CDR3 bases: TGCAGTGCTAGAGATCGAACTAGCGGGAGTAGGAATACGCAGTATTTT.

The sample holds a few counts of this clonotype. The chain combines TRBV7-2 with TRBJ2-1, with 8 bases matching TRBD2. The trim removed 5 bases at V and 4 bases at J, leaving 7 bases unmatched. The CDR3 loop spans 15 amino acids. Germline loops: CDR1 SGHTA, CDR2 FQGNSA. This CDR3 reads CASSIPGLDYNEQFF. CDR3 sequence (DNA): TGTGCCAGCAGCATTCCGGGACTAGATTACAATGAGCAGTTCTTC.

The V and J genes are TRBV28 and TRBJ2-7; 13 bases are a match to TRBD2. With V trimmed by 8 bases and J by 7 bases, 8 bases remained unmatched. Looked up from germline, CDR1 is MDHEN and CDR2 is SYDVKM. The CDR3 is 14 residues long. The CDR3 coding sequence is TGTGCCAGCGGGTGGACTAGCGGGAGAGGGGAGCAGTACTTC. This codes for CASGWTSGRGEQYF.

This chain links TRBV6-1 with TRBJ2-2; tentatively, D is TRBD2 (6 bases). The V gene lost 6 bases and the J gene lost 9 bases, with 17 bases spanning the gap. The germline gives CDR1 MNHNS, CDR2 SASEGT. The CDR3 totals 14 residues. DNA of the CDR3: TGTGCCAGCAGCCTCGGGGGTTCGACGAGGGAGCTGTTTTTT. Protein: CASSLGGSTRELFF.

The rearrangement uses TRBV20-1 and TRBJ1-2; no clear D. V was cut by 0 bases and J by 1 base, with 12 bases left in between. CDR3 length equals 15 residues. The germline V gene encodes CDR1 DFQATT and CDR2 SNEGSKA (reference sequence). The chain's CDR3 is CSARDGETLNYGYTF. Written as DNA, the CDR3 is TGCAGTGCTAGAGATGGTGAAACCCTTAACTATGGCTACACCTTC.

This clonotype was counted between two and nine times. The chain is built from TRBV2 and TRBJ2-5; no reliable D call. V lost 1 base to trimming and J lost 1 base, with 4 bases between them. The CDR3 covers 13 residues. Germline assignment: CDR1 SNHLY and CDR2 FYNNEI. CDR3 in amino acids: CASSEGIQETQYF. CDR3 nucleotides: TGTGCCAGCAGTGAAGGGATCCAAGAGACCCAGTACTTC.

The chain recombines TRBV6-6 with TRBJ1-1; D gene unclear. The CDR3 sequence is 13 residues long. The V gene lost 2 bases and the J gene lost 0 bases, with 4 bases spanning the gap. Per the germline V gene, CDR1 is MNHNY and CDR2 is SVGAGI (reference sequence). This CDR3 reads CASSYTMNTEAFF. CDR3 DNA: TGTGCCAGCAGTTACACGATGAACACTGAAGCTTTCTTT.

V is TRBV20-1 and J is TRBJ2-1; unclear D gene. This CDR3 is built from 13 residues. Between the trimmed V and J ends, which lost 7 bases and 3 bases, there was a span of 13 bases. Germline CDR1 is DFQATT and CDR2 is SNEGSKA (reference sequence). The CDR3 spells CSVETGYYNEQFF. The DNA of the CDR3 is TGCAGTGTGGAGACCGGTTACTACAATGAGCAGTTCTTC.

With regard to this clonotype: A much larger clone is a single base away; this may be a read error. The J gene is TRBJ2-1, the V gene TRBV6-2 or TRBV6-3; 9 bases align to TRBD2. The germline gives CDR1 MNHEY, CDR2 SVGEGT. The CDR3 totals 17 residues. Trimming at V came to 11 bases and at J to 4 bases, leaving 18 bases not matched to a gene. DNA for the CDR3: TGTGCCGTACATCTGGAGGGATCTAGCGGGAAATACAATGAGCAGTTCTTC. It specifies CAVHLEGSSGKYNEQFF.

Only a few counts were recorded for this clonotype. The rearrangement links TRBV7-9 to TRBJ2-5; D might be TRBD2 (5 bases). Germline CDR1 and CDR2: SEHNR and FQNEAQ (reference sequence). The CDR3 covers 14 residues. Trimming took 5 bases from V and 5 from J, leaving 15 bases between them. In DNA form, the CDR3 reads TGTGCCAGCAGCCTCGGACTGGAATTGGAGACCCAGTACTTC. This codes for CASSLGLELETQYF.

This clonotype was seen a handful of times. CDR3 amino acids: CSAKSASISGNTIYF. The DNA for the CDR3 is TGCAGTGCTAAGTCAGCCTCGATCTCTGGAAACACCATATATTTT. The chain joins TRBV20-1 to TRBJ1-3; no definite D call. In germline, CDR1 is DFQATT, CDR2 SNEGSKA (reference sequence). The CDR3 is 15 amino acids. V shed 4 bases and J shed 0 bases, with 13 bases lying between them.

In the case of this clonotype: The missing conserved phenylalanine or tryptophan at the end of this CDR3 makes a read error likely. This chain links TRBV20-1 with TRBJ1-1; D perhaps matches TRBD1 (5 bases). V was clipped by 6 bases and J by 1 base, with 24 bases between them. CDR1 and CDR2 from the germline V gene are DFQATT and SNEGSKA (reference sequence). CDR3 length equals 17 residues. CDR3 DNA: TGCAGTGCCGCTTTAAACCCGGGCCAGGGAACGAACACTGAAGCTTTCCTT. It yields the protein CSAALNPGQGTNTEAFL.

A word on this clonotype: An end of the junction differs from the germline gene, which may be a read error. This rearrangement joins TRBV2 to TRBJ1-3; 7 nucleotides match TRBD1. The CDR3 is made up of 14 amino acids. Per germline, CDR1 SNHLY and CDR2 FYNNEI. For the CDR3, the DNA is TGTGCCAGCAGTTCGACAGGGTCTGGAAACATCATATATTTT. It codes for CASSSTGSGNIIYF. Combining the CDR3 with reference TRBV2 and TRBJ1-3 gives the whole variable domain EPEVTQTPSHQVTQMGQEVILRCVPISNHLYFYWYRQILGQKVEFLVSFYNNEISEKSEIFDDQFSVERPDGSNFTLKIRSTKLEDSAMYFCASSSTGSGNIIYFGEGSWLTVV.

V is TRBV7-8 and J is TRBJ2-7; 8 bases match TRBD1. Trimming removed 1 base from V and 2 bases from J; junction bases left unmatched: 4. The germline gives CDR1 SGHVS, CDR2 FQNEAQ. The CDR3 covers 15 residues. This chain's CDR3 is CASSLGTGSTYEQYF. The CDR3 bases are TGTGCCAGCAGCTTAGGGACAGGGAGCACCTACGAGCAGTACTTC.

The chain has TRBV6-2 or TRBV6-3 and TRBJ1-1; TRBD1 is a possible D gene (6 bases). Trimming took 6 bases from V and 1 from J, leaving 15 bases between them. In germline, CDR1 is MNHEY, CDR2 SVGEGT. CDR3 size: 15 residues. The CDR3 DNA sequence: TGTGCCAGCAGCGCGGCGGGCAGGGGGAACACTGAAGCTTTCTTT. Its protein is CASSAAGRGNTEAFF.

The rearrangement uses TRBV7-2 and TRBJ2-1; no clear D. Trimming removed 1 base at V and 0 bases at J, with 7 bases between. Germline assignment: CDR1 SGHTA and CDR2 FQGNSA. CDR3 length: 15 residues. CDR3 sequence: CASSLGRFSYNEQFF. In DNA form, the CDR3 reads TGTGCCAGCAGCTTAGGCAGGTTCTCCTACAATGAGCAGTTCTTC.

This clonotype has more than one count but fewer than ten. The chain uses TRBV20-1 and TRBJ2-7; D perhaps matches TRBD2 (6 bases). Between the trimmed V and J ends, which lost 1 base and 2 bases, there was a span of 12 bases. The CDR3 sequence is 14 residues long. Germline values: CDR1 DFQATT, CDR2 SNEGSKA (reference sequence). CDR3 DNA: TGCAGTGCTAGAGCCTCCCGGGGGACCTACGAGCAGTACTTC. Its translation is CSARASRGTYEQYF.

The chain links TRBV28 to TRBJ1-5; no clear D gene. The CDR3 covers 15 residues. Per germline, CDR1 MDHEN and CDR2 SYDVKM. V was cut by 1 base and J by 2 bases, with 9 bases left in between. CDR3 loop: CASSLFGEGNQPQHF. The CDR3, as DNA: TGTGCCAGCAGTTTATTTGGGGAAGGCAATCAGCCCCAGCATTTT.

This clonotype was detected only once. The genes are TRBV6-2 or TRBV6-3 and TRBJ1-2, with D possibly matching TRBD1 (5 bases). The length of the CDR3 is 13 residues. The V and J ends lost 1 base and 6 bases respectively, with 9 bases between them. Germline loops: CDR1 MNHEY, CDR2 SVGEGT. The CDR3 nucleotides are TGTGCCAGCAGTTACTGGGGGAACCATGGCTACACCTTC. It is translated as CASSYWGNHGYTF.

The V and J genes are TRBV4-1 and TRBJ2-3, with D possibly being TRBD2 (5 bases). CDR1 and CDR2 from the germline V gene are MGHRA and YSYEKL. CDR3 size: 15 residues. V shed 1 base and J shed 2 bases, with 10 bases lying between them. The CDR3: CASSQAWTLTDTQYF. CDR3 sequence (DNA): TGCGCCAGCAGCCAAGCGTGGACTCTCACAGATACGCAGTATTTT.

This clonotype has just a few counts. The rearrangement uses TRBV20-1 and TRBJ1-1; D uncertain. Trimming removed 8 bases at V and 5 bases at J, with 12 bases between. There are 11 residues in the CDR3. The germline gives CDR1 DFQATT, CDR2 SNEGSKA (reference sequence). Here the CDR3 DNA reads TGCAGTACTACAAGGGAAACTGAAGCTTTCTTT. The encoded protein is CSTTRETEAFF.

The sample holds a few counts of this clonotype. The CDR3 here is CASSLDVHNNEQFF. CDR3 DNA sequence: TGTGCCAGCAGCTTAGACGTGCACAATAATGAGCAGTTCTTC. The chain is built from TRBV7-2 and TRBJ2-1; D unresolved. There are 14 residues in the CDR3. In germline, CDR1 is SGHTA, CDR2 FQGNSA. The V gene lost 1 base and the J gene lost 7 bases, with 11 bases spanning the gap.

This chain joins TRBV20-1 and TRBJ2-3; 7 nucleotides line up with TRBD2. Trimming removed 3 bases from V and 0 bases from J; junction bases left unmatched: 3. Germline loops: CDR1 DFQATT, CDR2 SNEGSKA (reference sequence). CDR3 length: 14 residues. CDR3 region: CSARTSPSTDTQYF. For the CDR3, the DNA is TGCAGTGCTAGGACTAGCCCCAGCACAGATACGCAGTATTTT.

Many counts were recorded for this clonotype. The V call is TRBV6-1, the J call TRBJ1-6; D is uncertain. Germline V gene sequence: CDR1 MNHNS, CDR2 SASEGT. The V gene lost 0 bases and the J gene lost 7 bases, with 7 bases spanning the gap. The CDR3 contains 14 residues. The CDR3 region has the DNA TGTGCCAGCAGTGAAGCCGGTCGGAATTCACCCCTCCACTTT. Its protein product is CASSEAGRNSPLHF.

V usage is TRBV20-1 and J usage is TRBJ2-7; D is perhaps TRBD2 (6 bases). Deletions cut 5 bases from V and 4 bases from J, with 15 bases between. Germline assignment: CDR1 DFQATT and CDR2 SNEGSKA (reference sequence). The CDR3 is made up of 13 amino acids. The CDR3 coding sequence is TGCAGTGCTTCCGGGACTCGCAAGTACGAGCAGTACTTC. It encodes CSASGTRKYEQYF.

The table lists this clonotype with a count of one. The chain is built from TRBV20-1 and TRBJ2-1, with 13 bases identical to TRBD2. J was trimmed by 5 bases and V by 5 bases; bases with no gene match: 3. The CDR3 length is 14 residues. Germline CDR1 reads DFQATT; CDR2 reads SNEGSKA (reference sequence). CDR3 residues: CSAALAGGDNEQFF. In DNA, the CDR3 is TGCAGTGCTGCACTAGCGGGAGGGGACAATGAGCAGTTCTTC.